These T cell receptor beta chains were read from a single sample in a study of blood T cell repertoires in COVID-19. Measured with immunoSEQ multiplex PCR; TCRdb has only the in-frame clones, and not every one. The sample yields about 67,000 clones, approximately 90% seen once. The sequenced sample consisted of peripheral blood. The receptors come from a woman of 80 years or more with acute or convalescent COVID-19. Both conserved end residues are part of each CDR3. Clone size is not always given. Where it is, it says once, few, many or a class for expanded clones.

v_call: TRBV29-1
clone_size: NA
j_call: TRBJ1-2
cdr3_aa: CCAFGTDDGYTF

v_call: TRBV5-8
clone_size: NA
j_call: TRBJ1-2
cdr3_aa: CASSSGQGGGYTF

v_call: TRBV5-5
clone_size: once
j_call: TRBJ1-5
cdr3_aa: CASSLGSDQPQHF

v_call: TRBV6-2/TRBV6-3
clone_size: NA
j_call: TRBJ2-7
cdr3_aa: CASSYSRQRMIPYYEQYF

v_call: TRBV18
clone_size: once
j_call: TRBJ1-5
cdr3_aa: CASSPSRNQPQHF

v_call: TRBV9
clone_size: NA
j_call: TRBJ2-1
cdr3_aa: CASSAPGLNYNEQFF

v_call: TRBV4-1
clone_size: NA
j_call: TRBJ1-2
cdr3_aa: CASSQGDRHYGYTF

v_call: TRBV28
clone_size: few
j_call: TRBJ1-4
cdr3_aa: CASSLWSTNEKLFF

v_call: TRBV7-9
clone_size: NA
j_call: TRBJ2-2
cdr3_aa: CASSSPAGELFF

v_call: TRBV5-1
clone_size: once
j_call: TRBJ1-2
cdr3_aa: CASSRGSGANYGYTF

v_call: TRBV28
clone_size: once
j_call: TRBJ2-7
cdr3_aa: CASSHPGLAGGFGEQYF

v_call: TRBV3-1/TRBV3-2
clone_size: NA
j_call: TRBJ1-2
cdr3_aa: CASSRPRANYGYTF

v_call: TRBV28
clone_size: few
j_call: TRBJ2-7
cdr3_aa: CASSFAGLAGGYEQYF

v_call: TRBV24-1
clone_size: NA
j_call: TRBJ1-2
cdr3_aa: CATSDSVTGRSYTF

v_call: TRBV5-6
clone_size: NA
j_call: TRBJ1-4
cdr3_aa: CASSLQGLREKLFF

v_call: TRBV14
clone_size: NA
j_call: TRBJ1-4
cdr3_aa: CASSQEGSGDVFF

v_call: TRBV9
clone_size: NA
j_call: TRBJ2-3
cdr3_aa: CASSAHTDTQYF

v_call: TRBV5-1
clone_size: few
j_call: TRBJ2-1
cdr3_aa: CASSWTSGSNEQFF

v_call: TRBV7-2
clone_size: NA
j_call: TRBJ2-7
cdr3_aa: CASSLDLGSPSYEQYF

v_call: TRBV5-1
clone_size: NA
j_call: TRBJ1-4
cdr3_aa: CASSSGLSTNEKLFF

v_call: TRBV7-2
clone_size: NA
j_call: TRBJ1-4
cdr3_aa: CASTRQGNEKLFF

v_call: TRBV5-1
clone_size: NA
j_call: TRBJ2-3
cdr3_aa: CASSETRRGLGTDTQYF

v_call: TRBV6-6
clone_size: NA
j_call: TRBJ1-5
cdr3_aa: CASKRGGYSNQPQHF

v_call: TRBV6-1
clone_size: NA
j_call: TRBJ2-7
cdr3_aa: CASSDPQTDTYEQYF

v_call: TRBV28
clone_size: NA
j_call: TRBJ1-2
cdr3_aa: CASSLGFVGALYTF

v_call: TRBV15
clone_size: NA
j_call: TRBJ2-3
cdr3_aa: CATSRGGTRTRAVDTQYF

v_call: TRBV5-4
clone_size: NA
j_call: TRBJ1-3
cdr3_aa: CASSLGQDQLGNTIYF

v_call: TRBV5-1
clone_size: NA
j_call: TRBJ1-3
cdr3_aa: CASSLAGPSLGNTIYF

v_call: TRBV20-1
clone_size: NA
j_call: TRBJ1-2
cdr3_aa: CSAVWLGGYTF

v_call: TRBV5-1
clone_size: NA
j_call: TRBJ1-1
cdr3_aa: CASSPGHGDMNTEAFF

v_call: TRBV5-1
clone_size: once
j_call: TRBJ2-1
cdr3_aa: CASSRILGLEQFF

v_call: TRBV20-1
clone_size: NA
j_call: TRBJ1-1
cdr3_aa: CSAREPGAAFF

v_call: TRBV7-2
clone_size: NA
j_call: TRBJ2-5
cdr3_aa: CASSLASGTQETQYF

v_call: TRBV27
clone_size: NA
j_call: TRBJ2-2
cdr3_aa: CASKDRTTGELFF

v_call: TRBV2
clone_size: NA
j_call: TRBJ2-1
cdr3_aa: CASSAKQPFSYNEQFF

v_call: TRBV21-1
clone_size: NA
j_call: TRBJ2-3
cdr3_aa: CASSKDLGPSTDTQYF

v_call: TRBV5-1
clone_size: NA
j_call: TRBJ2-1
cdr3_aa: CASSLGTSGDWGYNEQFF

v_call: TRBV27
clone_size: NA
j_call: TRBJ2-2
cdr3_aa: CASSLDYSNGELFF

v_call: TRBV2
clone_size: once
j_call: TRBJ2-1
cdr3_aa: CASSGDREQFF

v_call: TRBV23-1
clone_size: once
j_call: TRBJ1-5
cdr3_aa: CASSQGGTLSPIQPQHF

v_call: TRBV7-2
clone_size: NA
j_call: TRBJ1-1
cdr3_aa: CASSFDRMNTEAFF

v_call: TRBV6-2/TRBV6-3
clone_size: NA
j_call: TRBJ2-2
cdr3_aa: CASSFRDRGHGELFF

v_call: TRBV9
clone_size: once
j_call: TRBJ1-3
cdr3_aa: CASSVGQGDSGNTIYF

v_call: TRBV28
clone_size: NA
j_call: TRBJ1-2
cdr3_aa: CASSLLPVVYGYTF

v_call: TRBV7-9
clone_size: NA
j_call: TRBJ2-5
cdr3_aa: CASSSRTGPRQEETQYF

v_call: TRBV7-7
clone_size: NA
j_call: TRBJ2-2
cdr3_aa: CASSPDRFGELFF

v_call: TRBV6-4
clone_size: NA
j_call: TRBJ1-3
cdr3_aa: CASSDSMGSLYSGNTIYF

v_call: TRBV6-5
clone_size: NA
j_call: TRBJ2-7
cdr3_aa: CASSYATGAYEQYF

v_call: TRBV19
clone_size: NA
j_call: TRBJ1-2
cdr3_aa: CASSAGSFYGYTF

v_call: TRBV3-1/TRBV3-2
clone_size: NA
j_call: TRBJ2-1
cdr3_aa: CASRTTPSGSHEQFF